This TCR beta chain emerged from a study of shared clonotypes between healthy human individuals. On the study more broadly: Each donor's CD8 memory used one plate, CD8 naive two, each CD4 subset three.

The count of this clone is one. Its antigen is unknown. General study points: Among donors, clonotype sharing was expected to be affected by sequencing depth.

At the deep level, the assay was run. Per sorted-subset replicate PCR, input was roughly 220 ng DNA, representing roughly 29,000 T cell genomes. Here immunoSEQ multiplex PCR was the method, and the copy in TCRdb shows in-frame clones only, minus some. This table holds fewer than 1.8 million clones, 97% to 99% found once. V gave up 2 bases and J gave up 5 bases; unmatched junction bases: 6. Germline CDR1 SGHRS, CDR2 YFSETQ. CDR3 length: 16 amino acids. The rearrangement uses TRBV5-1 and TRBJ2-5, with 13 nucleotides matching TRBD2. The sequencing sample was made of naive CD4+ T cells sorted from blood. Subset defined: CD45RA+ positively selected. This receptor was taken from a man aged 30-40 years in good health. The CDR3 DNA reads as TGCGCCAGCAGCTTCGGACTAGCGGGAGCGGTGGAGACCCAGTACTTC. It specifies CASSFGLAGAVETQYF.